The TCR beta chain under discussion was sequenced for a study of blood T cell repertoires in COVID-19. At the level of the study: From the United States, Italy and Spain came samples of acute and convalescent COVID-19. T cells, B-cell-depleted T cells, or PBMCs provided the cDNA or gDNA that served as material.

As regards this clone: Mismatch with germline at one junction end may stem from a read error.

In the study's own analysis: The assay estimated nucleated cells by amplifying reference gene primers. Repertoires were generated with immunoSEQ multiplex PCR, while TCRdb's copy carries only in-frame clones and drops some. V and J calls and clone size follow that table, whereas D and trimming were derived from the DNA. The table has 100,000 to 120,000 clones, 70% to 90% seen once. Looked up from germline, CDR1 is SEHNR and CDR2 is FQNEAQ (reference sequence). This CDR3 has 16 residues. The gene calls are TRBV7-9 and TRBJ1-4; D may be TRBD1 (6 bases). Sequencing input: peripheral blood. This clonotype originated in a man aged 40-49 years with acute or convalescent COVID-19. Here the CDR3 DNA reads TGTGCCAGCAGCTTCTTAGCCGGGACAACGAATGAAAAACTGTTTTTT. Translated: CASSFLAGTTNEKLFF.